Below, 30 T cell receptor beta chains from the same sample are listed, as sequenced in a study of T cell responses to AZD1222 COVID-19 vaccine. Libraries were prepared by immunoSEQ multiplex PCR; TCRdb keeps only in-frame clonotypes and omits some of them. The sample lists around 80,000 clones; about 91% were seen once. The input for sequencing was peripheral blood, taken 28 days after the second AZD1222 dose. The receptors stem from an adult who received the AZD1222 COVID-19 vaccine.

The rearrangement joins TRBV19 to TRBJ1-1, with 8 bases that match TRBD1. The CDR3 loop spans 15 amino acids. Trimming at V came to 5 bases and at J to 0 bases, leaving 5 bases not matched to a gene. Germline V gene data show CDR1 as LNHDA and CDR2 as SQIVND (reference sequence). CDR3 coding DNA: TGTGCCAGTAGTCACCGGACAGGGATGAACACTGAAGCTTTCTTT. It codes for CASSHRTGMNTEAFF. Together with reference TRBV19 and TRBJ1-1, the CDR3 gives the full variable domain: DGGITQSPKYLFRKEGQNVTLSCEQNLNHDAMYWYRQDPGQGLRLIYYSQIVNDFQKGDIAEGYSVSREKKESFPLTVTSAQKNPTAFYLCASSHRTGMNTEAFFGQGTRLTVV.

The J gene is TRBJ1-4, the V gene TRBV6-5; D gene uncertain. Deletions cut 7 bases from V and 5 bases from J, with 14 bases between. Looked up from germline, CDR1 is MNHEY and CDR2 is SVGAGI. The CDR3 contains 14 residues. CDR3 residues: CASTSPGRNEKLFF. The DNA for the CDR3 is TGTGCCAGCACGTCCCCCGGACGGAATGAAAAACTGTTTTTT.

The chain joins TRBV10-1 to TRBJ1-4; D remains ambiguous. CDR3 length equals 15 residues. Germline-derived CDR1 and CDR2 are WNHNN and SYGVQD (reference sequence). Trimming took off 2 bases at V and 5 bases at J, with 12 bases between the two ends. The CDR3 nucleotides are TGCGCCAGCAGTGAGGCGGGTATCGGGAATGAAAAACTGTTTTTT. It codes for CASSEAGIGNEKLFF.

This chain links TRBV18 with TRBJ2-7; 9 nucleotides align to TRBD2. Germline V gives CDR1 KGHSH, CDR2 LQKENI. Losses at the gene ends were 2 bases for V and 2 bases for J; bases not matched to a gene: 10. This CDR3 region has 17 residues. The CDR3: CASSPTLLAGDTYEQYF. The CDR3 coding sequence is TGTGCCAGCTCACCAACTCTCTTAGCGGGAGACACCTACGAGCAGTACTTC.

J is TRBJ2-7 and V is TRBV10-2; 7 nucleotides match TRBD2. The CDR3 runs 15 residues. J gave up 3 bases and V 6 bases, and 11 bases lay outside the gene matches. CDR1 is WSHSY, CDR2 SAAADI, per germline. Here the CDR3 reads CASRDPSGIRYEQYF. The CDR3 DNA sequence: TGCGCCAGCAGAGACCCGAGCGGGATCCGCTACGAGCAGTACTTC.

The rearrangement joins TRBV4-1 to TRBJ1-1, with 7 nucleotides matching TRBD1. Germline lookup yields CDR1 MGHRA and CDR2 YSYEKL. With 7 bases clipped from V and 1 base from J, the junction kept 3 bases outside the gene matches. The CDR3 length is 13 residues. CDR3 in DNA: TGCGCCAGCATCGGGACAGCGAACACTGAAGCTTTCTTT. Translating gives CASIGTANTEAFF.

The chain recombines TRBV18 with TRBJ2-3; D is ambiguous. Germline V gene data show CDR1 as KGHSH and CDR2 as LQKENI. The CDR3 has 13 residues. V lost 2 bases and J lost 2, with 5 bases in between. Here the CDR3 DNA reads TGTGCCAGCTCACCAATGACCACAGATACGCAGTATTTT. It is translated as CASSPMTTDTQYF.

The rearrangement uses TRBV28 and TRBJ2-5, with 11 bases lining up with TRBD1. The germline gives CDR1 MDHEN, CDR2 SYDVKM. This CDR3 has 15 amino acids. V lost 4 bases to trimming and J lost 7 bases; unmatched junction nucleotides: 8. CDR3: CASSSGQGVRGTQYF. The CDR3 DNA reads TGTGCCAGCAGTTCGGGACAGGGGGTCCGGGGGACCCAGTACTTC.

The chain joins TRBV19 to TRBJ2-3; D possibly corresponds to TRBD1 (6 bases). CDR3 length: 15 residues. V shed 6 bases and J shed 3 bases, with 16 bases lying between them. The germline V gene encodes CDR1 LNHDA and CDR2 SQIVND (reference sequence). The CDR3 DNA follows: TGTGCCAGTAGAACCGGGACAACCTGGACAGATACGCAGTATTTT. Encoded protein: CASRTGTTWTDTQYF. Variable domain in full (rest from reference TRBV19 and TRBJ2-3): DGGITQSPKYLFRKEGQNVTLSCEQNLNHDAMYWYRQDPGQGLRLIYYSQIVNDFQKGDIAEGYSVSREKKESFPLTVTSAQKNPTAFYLCASRTGTTWTDTQYFGPGTRLTVL.

The V call is TRBV7-2, the J call TRBJ2-1, with D tentatively TRBD1 (6 bases). Trimming shortened V by 4 bases and J by 5 bases, and 12 bases separated the two germline ends. CDR1 is SGHTA and CDR2 is FQGNSA in the germline V gene. The CDR3 has 14 amino acids. CDR3 coding DNA: TGTGCCAGCAGCTACTACACAGGGAACAATGAGCAGTTCTTC. Its translation: CASSYYTGNNEQFF. The full variable domain, rest sourced from reference TRBV7-2 and TRBJ2-1, is GAGVSQSPSNKVTEKGKDVELRCDPISGHTALYWYRQSLGQGLEFLIYFQGNSAPDKSGLPSDRFSAERTGGSVSTLTIQRTQQEDSAVYLCASSYYTGNNEQFFGPGTRLTVL.

CDR3 nucleotides: TGTGCCAGCAGTCTGGGGTCCTATGACAATGAGCAGTTCTTC. It translates to CASSLGSYDNEQFF. The chain couples TRBV7-2 to TRBJ2-1; no firm D call. The CDR3 extends over 14 amino acids. Germline-derived CDR1 and CDR2 are SGHTA and FQGNSA. Trimming removed 6 bases from V and 5 bases from J, with 14 bases in between. The variable domain in full, completed from reference TRBV7-2 and TRBJ2-1, reads GAGVSQSPSNKVTEKGKDVELRCDPISGHTALYWYRQSLGQGLEFLIYFQGNSAPDKSGLPSDRFSAERTGGSVSTLTIQRTQQEDSAVYLCASSLGSYDNEQFFGPGTRLTVL.

The chain is built from TRBV13 and TRBJ2-7; D is unresolved. Germline CDR1 PRHDT, CDR2 FYEKMQ (reference sequence). The CDR3 is 13 residues long. The V gene lost 4 bases and the J gene lost 4 bases, with 11 bases spanning the gap. The CDR3 loop reads CASSWHPGYEQYF. CDR3 sequence (DNA): TGTGCCAGCAGCTGGCACCCGGGTTACGAGCAGTACTTC.

This clone was observed a handful of times. This sequence joins TRBV5-1 and TRBJ2-5, with D possibly TRBD1 on 6 matching bases. V was clipped by 4 bases and J by 1 base, with 11 bases between them. The CDR3 runs to 14 residues. CDR1 is SGHRS and CDR2 is YFSETQ in the germline V gene. The CDR3 DNA follows: TGCGCCAGCAGCCGGCAGACAGGCCAAGAGACCCAGTACTTC. Residues: CASSRQTGQETQYF. The variable domain in full, with the rest retrieved from reference TRBV5-1 and TRBJ2-5, is KAGVTQTPRYLIKTRGQQVTLSCSPISGHRSVSWYQQTPGQGLQFLFEYFSETQRNKGNFPGRFSGRQFSNSRSEMNVSTLELGDSALYLCASSRQTGQETQYFGPGTRLLVL.

The chain recombines TRBV7-8 with TRBJ2-7; tentative D call: TRBD2 (5 bases). Germline V CDR1 and CDR2: SGHVS, FQNEAQ. V lost 7 bases to trimming and J lost 2 bases, with 9 bases between them. The CDR3 runs 12 residues. As DNA, the CDR3 is TGTGCCAGCAAAGAGGGCACCTACGAGCAGTACTTC. Its translation: CASKEGTYEQYF.

In DNA, the CDR3 is TGTGCCCGATCCCGGTTAGGGGTGGACACTGAAGCTTTCTTT. Translating gives CARSRLGVDTEAFF. The chain recombines TRBV27 with TRBJ1-1; D may be TRBD1 (5 bases). Germline-derived CDR1 and CDR2 are MNHEY and SMNVEV (reference sequence). The CDR3 extends over 14 amino acids. V was shortened by 11 bases and J by 3 bases, with 19 bases between the two germline ends.

The chain links TRBV7-6 to TRBJ1-5, with D perhaps matching TRBD1 (5 bases). The CDR3 is 16 amino acids. In germline, CDR1 is SGHVS, CDR2 FNYEAQ. The ends were cut back, 5 bases at V and 4 bases at J, with 18 bases in the middle. CDR3 sequence reads: CASSQPGPYENQPQHF. Written as DNA, the CDR3 is TGTGCCAGCAGCCAACCGGGGCCCTATGAAAATCAGCCCCAGCATTTT.

The rearrangement joins TRBV29-1 to TRBJ1-2, with 12 bases identical to TRBD1. The ends lost 7 bases at V and 4 bases at J; junction bases unmatched: 7. The germline V gene encodes CDR1 SQVTM and CDR2 ANQGSEA. This CDR3 region has 14 residues. The CDR3 DNA is TGCAGCGCCGGGCGGGACAGGGGGCCCTATGGCTACACCTTC. Translation gives CSAGRDRGPYGYTF.

The CDR3 region is CASSLGVRGAGFNEQFF. For the CDR3, the DNA is TGTGCCAGCAGCTTGGGCGTACGGGGGGCAGGGTTTAATGAGCAGTTCTTC. The chain couples TRBV5-4 to TRBJ2-1; D is perhaps TRBD2 (7 bases). V gave up 0 bases and J gave up 7 bases, with 20 bases separating them. This CDR3 is built from 17 residues. In germline, CDR1 is SGHNT, CDR2 YYREEE (reference sequence). Full variable domain (missing parts from reference TRBV5-4 and TRBJ2-1): ETGVTQSPTHLIKTRGQQVTLRCSSQSGHNTVSWYQQALGQGPQFIFQYYREEENGRGNFPPRFSGLQFPNYSSELNVNALELDDSALYLCASSLGVRGAGFNEQFFGPGTRLTVL.

V and J are TRBV5-1 and TRBJ2-7; 11 nucleotides agree with TRBD1. Germline assignment: CDR1 SGHRS and CDR2 YFSETQ. The CDR3 extends over 15 amino acids. Trimming cost V 5 bases and J 5 bases; bases outside gene matches: 9. The CDR3 sequence: CASRRTWTGGDEQYF. The CDR3 region has the DNA TGCGCCAGCAGGAGAACGTGGACAGGGGGCGACGAGCAGTACTTC.

The chain uses TRBV27 and TRBJ2-2, with 7 nucleotides matching TRBD2. This CDR3 has 15 residues. With V trimmed by 5 bases and J by 6 bases, 9 bases remained unmatched. CDR1 is MNHEY and CDR2 is SMNVEV in the germline V gene (reference sequence). In DNA form, the CDR3 reads TGTGCCAGCAGTAAGACAAGACTAGCCGCCGGGGAGCTGTTTTTT. This translates into CASSKTRLAAGELFF.

The chain combines TRBV18 with TRBJ1-5, with TRBD1 matching over 8 bases. V lost 2 bases and J lost 3; bases outside the gene matches: 3. The length of the CDR3 is 15 residues. From germline, CDR1 is KGHSH and CDR2 LQKENI. The CDR3 spells CASSPGTGANQPQHF. The CDR3 bases are TGTGCCAGCTCACCAGGGACAGGAGCCAATCAGCCCCAGCATTTT.

This clone has a handful of counts. The chain combines TRBV7-2 with TRBJ2-3, with D tentatively TRBD1 or TRBD2 (5 bases each). Germline lookup yields CDR1 SGHTA and CDR2 FQGNSA. CDR3 size: 15 residues. The V end lost 1 base, the J end lost 2 bases, and 10 bases lay between the germline ends. CDR3 amino acids: CASSLVGTPTDTQYF. CDR3 sequence (DNA): TGTGCCAGCAGCTTAGTCGGGACCCCCACAGATACGCAGTATTTT.

The chain is built from TRBV28 and TRBJ1-2; tentative D call: TRBD1 (5 bases). This CDR3 is 12 amino acids long. The V gene lost 3 bases and the J gene lost 3 bases, with 5 bases spanning the gap. The germline V gene encodes CDR1 MDHEN and CDR2 SYDVKM. CDR3 in amino acids: CASSLGHYGYTF. The CDR3 nucleotides read TGTGCCAGCAGTTTGGGGCACTATGGCTACACCTTC.

This clone was seen only once. The V gene is TRBV18, the J gene TRBJ2-3; D may be TRBD1 (5 bases). The CDR3 length is 15 residues. With 2 bases removed from V and 2 bases from J, the gap between germline ends came to 11 bases. Per germline, CDR1 KGHSH and CDR2 LQKENI. DNA of the CDR3: TGTGCCAGCTCACCAGGACACCTAGACACAGATACGCAGTATTTT. It codes for CASSPGHLDTDTQYF.

The chain uses TRBV2 and TRBJ2-2, with 11 bases fitting TRBD2. CDR3 length equals 16 residues. V shed 7 bases, J shed 3 bases, and the junction held 7 bases outside the gene matches. Germline CDR1 reads SNHLY; CDR2 reads FYNNEI. CDR3 protein: CASISGRAAYTGELFF. The CDR3 DNA sequence: TGTGCCAGCATTAGCGGGAGGGCCGCATACACCGGGGAGCTGTTTTTT.

This chain joins TRBV7-8 and TRBJ2-4, with 10 bases aligning to TRBD2. The ends lost 5 bases at V and 8 bases at J; junction bases unmatched: 12. The CDR3 runs 16 residues. CDR1 is SGHVS and CDR2 is FQNEAQ in the germline V gene. The CDR3 DNA reads TGTGCCAGCAGCCTTACCGGGACTAGCGTTTGGGACATTCAGTACTTC. Translating gives CASSLTGTSVWDIQYF.

V and J are TRBV28 and TRBJ2-7; 9 bases line up with TRBD1. The germline V gene has CDR1 MDHEN and CDR2 SYDVKM. The CDR3 is 15 amino acids. With V trimmed by 0 bases and J by 6 bases, 6 bases remained unmatched. This CDR3 is CASSLCTGQGCEQYF. The CDR3 coding sequence is TGTGCCAGCAGTTTATGTACGGGACAGGGATGCGAGCAGTACTTC.

The chain employs TRBV28 and TRBJ2-2, with D unclear. Germline CDR1 is MDHEN and CDR2 is SYDVKM. The CDR3 runs to 12 residues. V lost 6 bases and J lost 6, with 8 bases in between. The CDR3 spells CASSLGSGELFF. As DNA, the CDR3 is TGTGCCAGCAGCCTAGGGTCCGGGGAGCTGTTTTTT.

V is TRBV19 and J is TRBJ2-7; a weak D match, TRBD2 (7 bases). The CDR3 extends over 14 amino acids. V dropped 10 bases and J dropped 3 bases, with 19 bases sitting between them. Germline V gene sequence: CDR1 LNHDA, CDR2 SQIVND (reference sequence). In DNA, the CDR3 is TGTGCCACCAGGCGGGGGCCGGGAGACTACGAGCAGTACTTC. This translates into CATRRGPGDYEQYF.

The chain is built from TRBV7-9 and TRBJ1-3, with D tentatively TRBD1 (6 bases). This CDR3 has 12 residues. Germline CDR1 and CDR2: SEHNR and FQNEAQ (reference sequence). V lost 10 bases, J lost 1 base, and 8 bases lay in between. The CDR3 DNA reads TGTGCCACACAGGGATCTGGAAACACCATATATTTT. This gives the protein CATQGSGNTIYF.